Presented here are 3 T cell receptor delta chains from one specimen sequenced in a study of γδ T cells in repeated Plasmodium falciparum infection. TCRdb fed the multiplex PCR reads into CATT to redo clone calling. The sample contains tens of thousands of delta-chain clones, 1.4% of which appear only once. Bulk repertoires came from Vgamma9/Vdelta2+ or Vdelta2-negative gammadelta T cells flow-sorted from PBMC. The sample was gamma-delta T cells from blood. The receptors stem from a pool of human donors (malaria-infected and uninfected, not separated).

This clone was counted between two and nine times. This DNA's translation and the protein TCRdb lists, from a much larger clone, do not match at residue 3, likely due to a read error; the protein shown is translated from the DNA. This chain uses TRDV3 with TRDJ1; D call uncertain. Assignment of the J gene here rests on matching the DNA to germline, because TCRdb gives none. Germline V gives CDR1 TVYSNPD, CDR2 GDNSRS (reference sequence). V was clipped by 5 bases and J by 0 bases, with 13 bases between them. CDR3 size: 13 residues. DNA of the CDR3: TGTGCCCTTCGCCGCGACTACACCGATAAACTCATCTTT. As protein: CALRRDYTDKLIF. Looking up the rest from reference TRDV3 and TRDJ1 gives the full variable domain: CDKVTQSSPDQTVASGSEVVLLCTYDTVYSNPDLFWYRIRPDYSFQFVFYGDNSRSEGADFTQGRFSVKHILTQKAFHLVISPVRTEDSATYYCALRRDYTDKLIFGKGTRVTVEP.

The table lists this clone with a few counts. TCRdb's protein for this DNA is that of a much larger clone and differs from the translation at residue 4, likely a read error; the protein shown is the DNA translation. This chain uses TRDV2 with TRDJ1, with TRDD3 identical over 13 bases. Since TCRdb gives no J gene, matching the DNA to germline was used here to assign it. CDR1 GEAIGNYY and CDR2 EKD come from the germline V gene. This CDR3 contains 17 residues. Trimming removed 6 bases from V and 0 bases from J; junction bases left unmatched: 9. CDR3 amino acids: CACNSLLGDTYTDKLIF. CDR3 sequence (DNA): TGTGCCTGTAACTCATTACTGGGGGATACGTACACCGATAAACTCATCTTT.

This clone was seen a handful of times. TCRdb records a much larger clone's protein for this DNA, with a difference at residue 16 that likely arises from a read error; the protein given is the translation of the DNA. The V gene was identified as TRDV2, while no J gene was called; the tabulated D call, TRDD3, remains unverified against the DNA. The CDR3 contains 18 residues. Per the germline V gene, CDR1 is GEAIGNYY and CDR2 is EKD. The CDR3 DNA reads TGTGCCTGTGACACCGCCCGGGAGAGGTCCTGGGACACCCGACAGACGTTTTTC. This translates into CACDTARERSWDTRQTFF.